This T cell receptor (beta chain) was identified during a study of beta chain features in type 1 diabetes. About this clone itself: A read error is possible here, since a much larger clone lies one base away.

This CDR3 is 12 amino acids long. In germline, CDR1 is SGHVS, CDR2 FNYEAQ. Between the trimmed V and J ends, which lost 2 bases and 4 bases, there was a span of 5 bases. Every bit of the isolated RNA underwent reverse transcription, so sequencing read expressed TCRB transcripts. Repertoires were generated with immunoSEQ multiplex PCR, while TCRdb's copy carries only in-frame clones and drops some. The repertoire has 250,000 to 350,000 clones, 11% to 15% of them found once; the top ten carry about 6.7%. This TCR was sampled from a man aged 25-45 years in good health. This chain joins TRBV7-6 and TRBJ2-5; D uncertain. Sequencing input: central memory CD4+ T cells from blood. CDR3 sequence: CASSLMGETQYF. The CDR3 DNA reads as TGTGCCAGCAGCTTAATGGGAGAGACCCAGTACTTC.